The 5 T cell receptor beta chains below were found in one sample sequenced in a study of blood T cell repertoires in COVID-19. TCRdb's table, derived via immunoSEQ multiplex PCR, lists solely in-frame clones and lacks some. Of 410,000 or so clones in the sample, 70% to 90% are singletons; the top ten hold approximately 1.4%. Sequenced: peripheral blood. The receptors here all came from a woman aged 25-40 years with active or convalescent COVID-19.

The gene calls are TRBV6-5 and TRBJ1-1; TRBD1 aligns across 7 bases. The J segment lost 3 bases and the V segment lost 4 bases, leaving 2 bases of the junction unmatched. CDR1 is MNHEY and CDR2 is SVGAGI in the germline V gene. This CDR3 spans 13 amino acids. The CDR3 nucleotides are TGTGCCAGCAGTTGGGACAGAGACACTGAAGCTTTCTTT. Translated: CASSWDRDTEAFF.

The chain carries TRBV27 and TRBJ1-1, with 9 bases identical to TRBD1. J was trimmed by 4 bases and V by 4 bases; bases with no gene match: 1. CDR1 and CDR2 (germline): MNHEY, SMNVEV (reference sequence). This CDR3 region has 13 residues. CDR3 DNA sequence: TGTGCCAGCAGTTCGGACAGGGGCACTGAAGCTTTCTTT. Translation gives CASSSDRGTEAFF.

The CDR3 loop is CASSPRPGLTNYGYTF. CDR3 coding DNA: TGCGCCAGCAGTCCGCGACCGGGACTCACTAACTATGGCTACACCTTC. The chain is built from TRBV23-1 and TRBJ1-2; perhaps TRBD1 as D (5 bases). Being an ORF, TRBV23-1 has a function that is uncertain. This CDR3 is 16 amino acids long. The V and J ends lost 4 bases and 0 bases respectively, with 15 bases between them.

V and J are TRBV25-1 and TRBJ1-4; no firm D call. Germline V lookup: CDR1 MGHDK, CDR2 SYGVNS. CDR3 length equals 16 residues. Between the trimmed V and J ends, which lost 0 bases and 4 bases, there was a span of 12 bases. The CDR3 DNA sequence: TGTGCCAGCAGTGAATATAAGGCGGGAATTAATGAAAAACTGTTTTTT. Protein product: CASSEYKAGINEKLFF.

This chain links TRBV4-1 with TRBJ1-4; D is perhaps TRBD1 (5 bases). This CDR3 has 16 residues. V was cut by 4 bases and J by 8 bases, with 20 bases left in between. The germline CDR1 and CDR2 sequences are MGHRA and YSYEKL. The CDR3 DNA reads TGCGCCAGCAGCCCGTCTCCGATCGGGAGGGGAGAAAAACTGTTTTTT. Amino acids: CASSPSPIGRGEKLFF.